The 25 T cell receptor beta chains in this list originate from one sample, sequenced in a study of shared T cell receptors in the human thymus (dated by TCRdb to the early 2020s). The library was prepared using the immunoSEQ multiplex PCR assay. This is the immuneACCESS table as TCRdb keeps it, with only in-frame sequences that have V and J called. A part of the clones is gone; compared with another copy, unresolved V genes explain less than half, and the rest is unexplained. This sample gives some 660,000 clones in total; roughly 86% of them show up just once. The ten most abundant clones make up 0.0094% of the sample. These data also formed part of another study, on human thymus T cells.

The sample consisted of thymocytes. The source of these receptors is a boy in the first two years of life with a congenital heart defect. Donor details come from another sample of the same person, matched by shared clones.

The J gene is TRBJ1-1, the V gene TRBV7-6, with 7 bases fitting TRBD1. The V segment lost 5 bases and the J segment 5 bases; nucleotides outside the gene matches: 8. Germline V gene lookup returns CDR1 SGHVS and CDR2 FNYEAQ. The CDR3 covers 14 residues. The CDR3 reads CASSTITGATEAFF. Written as DNA, the CDR3 is TGTGCCAGCAGCACGATCACAGGGGCGACTGAAGCTTTCTTT.

The chain combines TRBV7-4 with TRBJ2-5; D is unclear. There are 16 residues in the CDR3. V was clipped by 4 bases and J by 0 bases, with 15 bases between them. Germline CDR1 SGHVT, CDR2 SQSDAQ. The DNA of the CDR3 is TGTGCCAGCAGCTCGGTAACCCAAAGAAACCAAGAGACCCAGTACTTC. Translating it yields CASSSVTQRNQETQYF.

In its sample, this clone was seen once. The chain has TRBV7-9 and TRBJ2-2, with 8 bases that match TRBD2. The junction had 12 bases not matched to a gene; V was cut back by 5 bases and J by 1 base. Per the germline V gene, CDR1 is SEHNR and CDR2 is FQNEAQ (reference sequence). The CDR3 is 18 amino acids. This CDR3 is CASSLPSPGLENTGELFF. The CDR3, as DNA: TGTGCCAGCAGCCTGCCGAGCCCGGGACTAGAGAACACCGGGGAGCTGTTTTTT.

The chain joins TRBV15 to TRBJ1-2, with D perhaps TRBD1 (5 bases). Trimming took 1 base from V and 4 from J, leaving 19 bases between them. CDR1 is LNHNV and CDR2 is YYDKDF in the germline V gene (reference sequence). The CDR3 has 17 residues. CDR3 sequence: CATSRVWNSREPYGYTF. The DNA of the CDR3 is TGTGCCACCAGCAGAGTTTGGAACAGCAGGGAACCCTATGGCTACACCTTC.

This chain connects TRBV4-1 to TRBJ2-7; 9 positions match TRBD2. CDR3 length equals 18 residues. Per germline, CDR1 MGHRA and CDR2 YSYEKL. Trimming cost V 2 bases and J 0 bases; bases outside gene matches: 11. In nucleotides, the CDR3 is TGCGCCAGCAGCCAATATAGAAATAGCGGGAGCAGCTCCTACGAGCAGTACTTC. It is translated as CASSQYRNSGSSSYEQYF.

The rearrangement joins TRBV28 to TRBJ1-1, with D perhaps matching TRBD1 (6 bases). Germline CDR1 and CDR2: MDHEN and SYDVKM. The CDR3 totals 14 residues. The ends were cut back, 3 bases at V and 5 bases at J, with 13 bases in the middle. The CDR3 sequence: CASSFQGSWTEAFF. CDR3 nucleotides: TGTGCCAGCAGTTTTCAGGGGAGTTGGACTGAAGCTTTCTTT.

J is TRBJ1-3 and V is TRBV15; D uncertain. V lost 3 bases, J lost 0 bases, and 9 bases lay in between. From germline, CDR1 is LNHNV and CDR2 YYDKDF (reference sequence). CDR3 length equals 15 residues. The CDR3 reads CATSSHGFSGNTIYF. Written as DNA, the CDR3 is TGTGCCACCAGCAGTCACGGGTTCTCTGGAAACACCATATATTTT.

V is TRBV4-3 and J is TRBJ1-5, with 11 bases fitting TRBD1. The CDR3 extends over 17 amino acids. J lost 6 bases, V lost 4 bases, and 11 bases had no gene match. Germline V gene lookup returns CDR1 LGHNA and CDR2 YSLEER. The CDR3 protein is CASSPGLGQGAGQPQHF. As DNA, the CDR3 is TGCGCCAGCAGCCCAGGTTTAGGACAGGGGGCCGGTCAGCCCCAGCATTTT.

V usage is TRBV2 and J usage is TRBJ2-5, with 12 nucleotides matching TRBD2. The CDR3 sequence is 16 residues long. Germline values: CDR1 SNHLY, CDR2 FYNNEI. V lost 7 bases to trimming and J lost 5 bases; unmatched junction nucleotides: 11. The CDR3: CASNGSSGGGLETQYF. CDR3 bases: TGTGCCAGCAATGGGTCTAGCGGGGGGGGCTTGGAGACCCAGTACTTC.

The rearrangement uses TRBV2 and TRBJ2-7; possibly TRBD1 for D (6 bases). Per germline, CDR1 SNHLY and CDR2 FYNNEI. The CDR3 is 14 residues long. Trimming removed 11 bases from V and 2 bases from J, with 19 bases in between. The CDR3 nucleotides read TGTGCCGCTACCAGGGGCAGGGCTGCCTACGAGCAGTACTTC. The encoded protein is CAATRGRAAYEQYF. Based on the CDR3 plus reference TRBV2 and TRBJ2-7, the full variable domain is EPEVTQTPSHQVTQMGQEVILRCVPISNHLYFYWYRQILGQKVEFLVSFYNNEISEKSEIFDDQFSVERPDGSNFTLKIRSTKLEDSAMYFCAATRGRAAYEQYFGPGTRLTVT.

The V call is TRBV6-6, the J call TRBJ1-4, with 8 bases fitting TRBD1. V lost 1 base to trimming and J lost 7 bases; unmatched junction nucleotides: 5. This CDR3 has 15 residues. Germline values: CDR1 MNHNY, CDR2 SVGAGI (reference sequence). The CDR3 DNA reads as TGTGCCAGCAGTTACTACGACAGGGGAGGTGAAAAACTGTTTTTT. It is translated as CASSYYDRGGEKLFF.

The chain uses TRBV7-2 and TRBJ2-1, with D tentatively TRBD1 (5 bases). In germline, CDR1 is SGHTA, CDR2 FQGNSA. Trimming pared 3 bases from V and 5 bases from J, leaving 14 bases between. The CDR3 totals 15 residues. The DNA of the CDR3 is TGTGCCAGCAGCTTTGGGGCTGGTAGACACAATGAGCAGTTCTTC. Translating it yields CASSFGAGRHNEQFF.

This clone was seen more than once but under ten times. The chain combines TRBV27 with TRBJ2-2, with TRBD2 matching 11 bases. V shed 4 bases and J 2 bases; nucleotides not matched to a gene: 3. The CDR3 is 16 residues long. From germline, CDR1 is MNHEY and CDR2 SMNVEV (reference sequence). The CDR3 spells CASSWLAGGNTGELFF. The CDR3 coding sequence is TGTGCCAGCAGTTGGCTAGCGGGGGGTAACACCGGGGAGCTGTTTTTT.

In DNA, the CDR3 is TGTGCCAGCAGCCCCAGACAGGGGCTCTCTGGAAACACCATATATTTT. Translating gives CASSPRQGLSGNTIYF. The rearrangement links TRBV11-2 to TRBJ1-3, with TRBD1 identical over 8 bases. J was trimmed by 0 bases and V by 5 bases; bases with no gene match: 6. The CDR3 is 16 residues long. Per the germline V gene, CDR1 is SGHAT and CDR2 is FQNNGV.

V usage is TRBV6-5 and J usage is TRBJ1-5, with 7 bases aligning to TRBD1. Trimming took 6 bases from V and 0 from J; bases not matched to a gene: 5. CDR3 length equals 15 residues. Germline V gene sequence: CDR1 MNHEY, CDR2 SVGAGI. CDR3 coding DNA: TGTGCCAGCAGACCGACAGGGACTAGCAATCAGCCCCAGCATTTT. Encoded protein: CASRPTGTSNQPQHF.

The chain joins TRBV2 to TRBJ1-5, with D possibly matching TRBD1 (5 bases). The CDR3 consists of 17 residues. Germline V gene lookup returns CDR1 SNHLY and CDR2 FYNNEI. With 7 bases removed from V and 2 bases from J, the gap between germline ends came to 21 bases. The CDR3 DNA is TGTGCCAGCACCACCCTCCAGGGTCATTACGGCAATCAGCCCCAGCATTTT. It encodes CASTTLQGHYGNQPQHF.

This chain links TRBV5-8 with TRBJ1-3, with 7 bases matching TRBD1. The CDR3 contains 14 residues. V lost 4 bases and J lost 2; bases outside the gene matches: 3. Germline V gene lookup returns CDR1 SGHTS and CDR2 YDEGEE. Here the CDR3 DNA reads TGTGCCAGCAGCCGGACAGGAGCTGGAAACACCATATATTTT. The encoded protein is CASSRTGAGNTIYF.

The chain recombines TRBV4-3 with TRBJ2-3, with 7 nucleotides matching TRBD1. V dropped 1 base and J dropped 2; count of bases not matched to a gene: 9. This CDR3 has 17 residues. Germline CDR1 is LGHNA and CDR2 is YSLEER. CDR3 amino acids: CASSQVLGGRPTDTQYF. DNA for the CDR3: TGCGCCAGCAGCCAAGTTTTAGGGGGCAGGCCCACAGATACGCAGTATTTT.

The chain recombines TRBV4-3 with TRBJ2-1; 7 bases map to TRBD2. CDR3 size: 17 residues. The junction had 9 bases not matched to a gene; V was cut back by 0 bases and J by 4 bases. CDR1 is LGHNA and CDR2 is YSLEER in the germline V gene. Written as DNA, the CDR3 is TGCGCCAGCAGCCAAGAGATAGTAAGCGGGGATTACAATGAGCAGTTCTTC. Translated: CASSQEIVSGDYNEQFF.

The rearrangement joins TRBV7-2 to TRBJ2-7; tentatively, D is TRBD2 (5 bases). CDR3 length equals 19 residues. The ends were cut back, 2 bases at V and 3 bases at J, with 26 bases in the middle. CDR1 and CDR2 (germline): SGHTA, FQGNSA. CDR3 DNA sequence: TGTGCCAGCAGCTTAAAGTTTCTGGGCACCCGGAGGTGGTACTACGAGCAGTACTTC. Translating it yields CASSLKFLGTRRWYYEQYF.

This chain links TRBV4-3 with TRBJ2-1, with a weak D call TRBD2 (6 bases). The CDR3 totals 17 residues. The germline gives CDR1 LGHNA, CDR2 YSLEER. The germline V and J ends were trimmed by 1 base and 4 bases, with 17 bases remaining between them. The CDR3 protein is CASSQAPGLQSYNEQFF. CDR3 nucleotide sequence: TGCGCCAGCAGCCAAGCCCCGGGACTCCAATCATACAATGAGCAGTTCTTC.

This clone was seen a handful of times. The chain carries TRBV6-1 and TRBJ2-7; TRBD1 aligns across 8 bases. V shed 6 bases, J shed 3 bases, and the junction held 10 bases outside the gene matches. The CDR3 has 15 residues. Germline V CDR1 and CDR2: MNHNS, SASEGT. The CDR3, as DNA: TGTGCCAGCAGAGCAGACAGGGGAGGTAACTACGAGCAGTACTTC. Translating it yields CASRADRGGNYEQYF.

V usage is TRBV6-5 and J usage is TRBJ2-2; D call uncertain. The CDR3 covers 15 residues. The germline CDR1 and CDR2 sequences are MNHEY and SVGAGI. V was trimmed by 7 bases and J by 0 bases, leaving 12 bases between them. The CDR3 protein is CASKELISNTGELFF. DNA of the CDR3: TGTGCCAGCAAGGAGCTGATCTCGAACACCGGGGAGCTGTTTTTT.

This clone was picked up a small number of times. This chain connects TRBV7-6 to TRBJ2-3, with TRBD2 matching 11 bases. The CDR3 has 16 residues. Trimming removed 1 base from V and 2 bases from J; junction bases left unmatched: 2. CDR1 and CDR2 from the germline V gene are SGHVS and FNYEAQ. The CDR3 here is CASSLEGLADTDTQYF. The CDR3 nucleotides read TGTGCCAGCAGCTTAGAGGGACTAGCGGACACAGATACGCAGTATTTT.

This chain uses TRBV28 with TRBJ2-2; TRBD2 is a possible D gene (5 bases). This CDR3 has 12 residues. The germline V gene encodes CDR1 MDHEN and CDR2 SYDVKM. V gave up 7 bases and J gave up 5 bases, with 8 bases separating them. CDR3 protein: CASTEGTGELFF. In nucleotides, the CDR3 is TGTGCCAGCACCGAGGGAACCGGGGAGCTGTTTTTT.